This passage covers 20 T cell receptor beta chains from one sample sequenced in a study of CD8+ T cells in alopecia areata. Treatment given: oral pan-JAK inhibitor, 5-10 mg twice daily. TCR sequencing used cDNA made by reverse transcription of extracted RNA. Only in-frame clones appear in the TCRdb table, and some are missing; sequencing was by immunoSEQ multiplex PCR. Here the sample spans 90,000 to 100,000 clones, 50% to 75% being singletons. Sequenced here: CD8+ T cells sorted from blood, sampled at week 4, from a patient treated with tofacitinib. These receptors were collected from a human donor with alopecia areata.

V gene TRBV4-1 combines with J gene TRBJ2-3; 9 nucleotides agree with TRBD2. The junction had 5 bases not matched to a gene; V was cut back by 4 bases and J by 3 bases. CDR3 length: 15 amino acids. Germline assignment: CDR1 MGHRA and CDR2 YSYEKL. CDR3 region: CASSPRLAATDTQYF. In DNA form, the CDR3 reads TGCGCCAGCAGCCCCCGACTAGCGGCAACAGATACGCAGTATTTT.

Only a few counts were recorded for this clone. The gene calls are TRBV13 and TRBJ1-2; D gene ambiguous. The V gene lost 0 bases and the J gene lost 2 bases, with 4 bases spanning the gap. The CDR3 consists of 13 residues. Germline V gene data show CDR1 as PRHDT and CDR2 as FYEKMQ (reference sequence). This chain's CDR3 is CASSLGLNYGYTF. The CDR3 nucleotides read TGTGCCAGCAGCTTAGGATTAAACTATGGCTACACCTTC.

V gene TRBV29-1 combines with J gene TRBJ1-1; a weak D match, TRBD1 (5 bases). V gave up 6 bases and J gave up 3 bases, with 14 bases separating them. The CDR3 consists of 13 residues. Per germline, CDR1 SQVTM and CDR2 ANQGSEA. Written as DNA, the CDR3 is TGCAGCGTCCAGACAGCCTCGTACACTGAAGCTTTCTTT. This translates into CSVQTASYTEAFF.

The chain uses TRBV6-4 and TRBJ2-4; 7 bases agree with TRBD2. Germline-derived CDR1 and CDR2 are MRHNA and SNTAGT. V gave up 3 bases and J gave up 0 bases; unmatched junction bases: 5. The CDR3 is made up of 16 amino acids. CDR3 amino acids: CASSEDSGGAKNIQYF. The CDR3 coding sequence is TGTGCCAGCAGTGAGGACTCGGGGGGAGCCAAAAACATTCAGTACTTC.

Only a few counts were recorded for this clone. The chain uses TRBV15 and TRBJ2-2; 11 bases fit TRBD1. Germline CDR1 LNHNV, CDR2 YYDKDF (reference sequence). Trimming at V came to 5 bases and at J to 4 bases, leaving 3 bases not matched to a gene. The CDR3 runs to 15 residues. CDR3 residues: CATSRTGGTTGELFF. In DNA, the CDR3 is TGTGCCACCAGCCGGACAGGGGGCACCACCGGGGAGCTGTTTTTT.

A few counts support this clone. The rearrangement joins TRBV9 to TRBJ1-1; no clear D gene. Trimming stripped 1 base from V and 4 bases from J, with 11 bases between. CDR1 and CDR2 from the germline V gene are SGDLS and YYNGEE. The CDR3 totals 14 residues. CDR3 bases: TGTGCCAGCAGCGTATTGTCTTCGGGCACTGAAGCTTTCTTT. Protein sequence: CASSVLSSGTEAFF.

The chain has TRBV29-1 and TRBJ2-7; TRBD2 might be the D (6 bases). The CDR3 loop spans 13 amino acids. Germline loops: CDR1 SQVTM, CDR2 ANQGSEA. The germline V and J ends were trimmed by 8 bases and 0 bases, with 14 bases remaining between them. CDR3 sequence: CSYRDSDSYEQYF. DNA for the CDR3: TGCAGCTACCGGGACTCCGACTCCTACGAGCAGTACTTC.

This clone was seen once. The V and J genes are TRBV30 and TRBJ2-3; TRBD1 matches 9 bases. The CDR3 is 14 residues long. Per germline, CDR1 GTSNPN and CDR2 SVGIG (reference sequence). The trim removed 3 bases at V and 6 bases at J, leaving 7 bases unmatched. DNA for the CDR3: TGTGCCTGGAGACCGACAGGGGGACTCGATACGCAGTATTTT. Translating it yields CAWRPTGGLDTQYF.

This clone was observed a handful of times. The chain has TRBV27 and TRBJ2-3; 11 bases are a match to TRBD1. Germline V gene lookup returns CDR1 MNHEY and CDR2 SMNVEV (reference sequence). V was clipped by 5 bases and J by 4 bases; unmatched bases: 11. This CDR3 has 17 amino acids. The CDR3 here is CASSVIRGQGVSDTQYF. The DNA of the CDR3 is TGTGCCAGCAGTGTCATCCGGGGACAGGGGGTATCAGATACGCAGTATTTT.

V and J are TRBV30 and TRBJ2-2, with 13 bases that match TRBD2. Germline CDR1 reads GTSNPN; CDR2 reads SVGIG (reference sequence). There are 16 residues in the CDR3. The V and J ends lost 3 bases and 2 bases, in that order; junction bases with no gene match: 3. The chain's CDR3 is CAWSLGLAGNTGELFF. In nucleotides, the CDR3 is TGTGCCTGGAGCCTGGGACTAGCGGGAAACACCGGGGAGCTGTTTTTT.

V gene TRBV11-2 combines with J gene TRBJ2-1, with a possible D match to TRBD2 (6 bases). Between the trimmed V and J ends, which lost 2 bases and 11 bases, there was a span of 28 bases. The V gene's germline CDR1 is SGHAT and CDR2 FQNNGV. This CDR3 is built from 18 residues. The DNA of the CDR3 is TGTGCCAGCAGCTTATCCCGGGCTCTGCTTAGCGGCTACACCAAGCAGTTCTTC. Encoded protein: CASSLSRALLSGYTKQFF.

The V call is TRBV28, the J call TRBJ2-3; 7 positions match TRBD1. The CDR3 sequence is 15 residues long. CDR1 MDHEN and CDR2 SYDVKM come from the germline V gene. Trimming took 3 bases from V and 2 from J; bases not matched to a gene: 5. CDR3 sequence reads: CASSFRDRHTDTQYF. CDR3 in DNA: TGTGCCAGCAGTTTTAGGGACAGACACACAGATACGCAGTATTTT.

The chain couples TRBV5-1 to TRBJ1-1; D ambiguous. The germline V gene has CDR1 SGHRS and CDR2 YFSETQ. This CDR3 has 14 amino acids. The V gene lost 0 bases and the J gene lost 1 base, with 7 bases spanning the gap. CDR3: CASSLDATNTEAFF. For the CDR3, the DNA is TGCGCCAGCAGCTTGGACGCGACGAACACTGAAGCTTTCTTT.

The V call is TRBV19, the J call TRBJ1-1, with 7 bases lining up with TRBD1. In germline, CDR1 is LNHDA, CDR2 SQIVND (reference sequence). The J segment lost 5 bases and the V segment lost 5 bases, leaving 5 bases of the junction unmatched. The CDR3 has 13 amino acids. CDR3 sequence reads: CASSAKQGTEAFF. CDR3 in DNA: TGTGCCAGTAGTGCGAAACAGGGGACTGAAGCTTTCTTT.

The J gene is TRBJ2-2, the V gene TRBV5-1; D not resolved. Trimming took 3 bases from V and 2 from J, leaving 2 bases between them. This CDR3 has 12 amino acids. Per the germline V gene, CDR1 is SGHRS and CDR2 is YFSETQ. CDR3 DNA: TGCGCCAGCAGCTCCAACACCGGGGAGCTGTTTTTT. Translation: CASSSNTGELFF.

The chain combines TRBV7-9 with TRBJ2-7; 7 nucleotides line up with TRBD1. The germline V gene has CDR1 SEHNR and CDR2 FQNEAQ (reference sequence). With 5 bases clipped from V and 5 bases from J, the junction kept 3 bases outside the gene matches. The CDR3 contains 12 residues. CDR3 nucleotides: TGTGCCAGCAGCCCGCAGGGGGACGAGCAGTACTTC. Encoded protein: CASSPQGDEQYF.

The rearrangement joins TRBV19 to TRBJ2-1, with TRBD1 matching over 9 bases. Germline values: CDR1 LNHDA, CDR2 SQIVND (reference sequence). V lost 10 bases to trimming and J lost 8 bases; unmatched junction nucleotides: 9. The CDR3 extends over 13 amino acids. The CDR3 loop is CATLDRGQDEQFF. The CDR3, as DNA: TGTGCCACCCTGGACAGGGGTCAGGATGAGCAGTTCTTC.

CDR3 sequence: CASSSAPYEQYF. DNA of the CDR3: TGCGCCAGCAGCTCAGCTCCCTACGAGCAGTACTTC. The chain recombines TRBV5-1 with TRBJ2-7; D not resolved. The CDR3 sequence is 12 residues long. From germline, CDR1 is SGHRS and CDR2 YFSETQ. V shed 3 bases and J shed 2 bases, with 6 bases lying between them.

The table lists this clone with a few counts. CDR3 loop: CAWSLGGSYEQYF. The CDR3 DNA reads as TGTGCCTGGAGCCTCGGTGGGAGTTATGAGCAGTACTTC. This chain links TRBV30 with TRBJ2-7; D may be TRBD2 (5 bases). Germline V gives CDR1 GTSNPN, CDR2 SVGIG (reference sequence). CDR3 length equals 13 residues. The ends were cut back, 3 bases at V and 7 bases at J, with 16 bases in the middle.

This clone has just one count. The V and J genes are TRBV29-1 and TRBJ1-1; D is possibly TRBD1 (6 bases). The germline V gene encodes CDR1 SQVTM and CDR2 ANQGSEA. The length of the CDR3 is 15 residues. V was shortened by 4 bases and J by 0 bases, with 15 bases between the two germline ends. CDR3 loop: CSVVHRDLLNTEAFF. The CDR3 coding sequence is TGCAGCGTTGTCCACAGGGACCTCTTGAACACTGAAGCTTTCTTT. Filled out from reference TRBV29-1 and TRBJ1-1, the complete variable domain reads SAVISQKPSRDICQRGTSLTIQCQVDSQVTMMFWYRQQPGQSLTLIATANQGSEATYESGFVIDKFPISRPNLTFSTLTVSNMSPEDSSIYLCSVVHRDLLNTEAFFGQGTRLTVV.